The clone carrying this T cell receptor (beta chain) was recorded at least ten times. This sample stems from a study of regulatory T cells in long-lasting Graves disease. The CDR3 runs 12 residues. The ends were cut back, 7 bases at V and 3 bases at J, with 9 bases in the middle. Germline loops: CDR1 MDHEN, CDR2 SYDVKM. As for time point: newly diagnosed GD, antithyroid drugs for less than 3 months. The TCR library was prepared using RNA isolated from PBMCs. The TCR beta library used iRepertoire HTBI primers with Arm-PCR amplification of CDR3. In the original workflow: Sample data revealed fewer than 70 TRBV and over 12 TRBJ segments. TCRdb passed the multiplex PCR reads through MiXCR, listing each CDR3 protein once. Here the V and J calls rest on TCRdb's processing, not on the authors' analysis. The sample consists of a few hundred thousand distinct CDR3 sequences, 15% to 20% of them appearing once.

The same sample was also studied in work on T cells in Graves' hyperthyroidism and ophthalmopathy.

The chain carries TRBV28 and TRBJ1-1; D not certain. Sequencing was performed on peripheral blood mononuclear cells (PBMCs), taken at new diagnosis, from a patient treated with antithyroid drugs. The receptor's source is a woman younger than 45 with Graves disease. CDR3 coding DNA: TGTGCCAGCATTAGTACCTACACTGAAGCTTTCTTT. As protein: CASISTYTEAFF.